The T cell receptor beta chain under discussion was sequenced for a study of cytomegalovirus exposure and HLA in healthy donors. In the study overall: Earlier sequencing of 150 million to 200 million T cells yielded 95 million to 120 million unique TCR beta sequences.

With respect to this clone: Its antigen remains unidentified.

PCR employed 60 Vbeta and 13 Jbeta primers. Under the authors' procedure: Tens of millions of unique TCR beta chains, some 9.9 million shared, were counted in a later analysis. The assay was immunoSEQ multiplex PCR, and TCRdb's table has in-frame clones only and misses some. The V and J calls and clone size were taken over from that table, and D and trimming were inferred from the DNA. The sample lists about 120,000 clones, 70% to 85% seen once, with roughly 9.8% in the top ten. Whole-study findings and limits: For cytomegalovirus status, the classifier reportedly gave diagnoses with high specificity and sensitivity. Researchers reported in a later analysis that common viral pathogens appeared linked to several top clusters.

The ends were cut back, 2 bases at V and 4 bases at J, with 12 bases in the middle. The CDR3 spans 15 residues. CDR1 and CDR2 from the germline V gene are MDHEN and SYDVKM. The sequence was collected from a man between 40 and 49 years old in good health and CMV-seropositive. Sequences were obtained from PBMCs. V and J are TRBV28 and TRBJ1-5, with D possibly being TRBD1 (6 bases). CDR3 in amino acids: CASSLGGGYNQPQHF. For the CDR3, the DNA is TGTGCCAGCAGTTTAGGGGGGGGCTATAATCAGCCCCAGCATTTT. The variable domain in full, completed from reference TRBV28 and TRBJ1-5, reads DVKVTQSSRYLVKRTGEKVFLECVQDMDHENMFWYRQDPGLGLRLIYFSYDVKMKEKGDIPEGYSVSREKKERFSLILESASTNQTSMYLCASSLGGGYNQPQHFGDGTRLSIL.